This passage covers 27 T cell receptor beta chains from one sample sequenced in a study of blood T cell repertoires in COVID-19. Clones were read by immunoSEQ multiplex PCR, and TCRdb kept only the in-frame ones, dropping some. The profile shows tens of thousands of clones, approximately 84% of them singletons. Sequencing was carried out using peripheral blood. These receptors all stem from a man aged 60 to 69 with acute or convalescent COVID-19.

The chain is built from TRBV9 and TRBJ2-3, with TRBD2 matching over 7 bases. CDR1 SGDLS and CDR2 YYNGEE come from the germline V gene. V lost 0 bases and J lost 3; bases outside the gene matches: 4. This CDR3 has 15 amino acids. The CDR3 here is CASSVGSGLTDTQYF. The CDR3 nucleotides read TGTGCCAGCAGCGTAGGTAGCGGGTTAACAGATACGCAGTATTTT.

The genes are TRBV2 and TRBJ1-5; D is perhaps TRBD1 (6 bases). This CDR3 has 15 residues. V was trimmed by 7 bases and J by 4 bases, leaving 17 bases between them. Germline CDR1 reads SNHLY; CDR2 reads FYNNEI. CDR3 region: CASNPGHGANQPQHF. DNA for the CDR3: TGTGCCAGCAATCCGGGACACGGCGCTAATCAGCCCCAGCATTTT.

The V gene is TRBV19, the J gene TRBJ1-2; D is unclear. The V end lost 3 bases, the J end lost 5 bases, and 4 bases lay between the germline ends. The CDR3 extends over 11 amino acids. CDR1 is LNHDA, CDR2 SQIVND, per germline (reference sequence). The CDR3 coding sequence is TGTGCCAGTAGTATCCCTTATGGCTACACCTTC. This codes for CASSIPYGYTF.

The V and J genes are TRBV19 and TRBJ2-7, with D hard to call. Trimming shortened V by 3 bases and J by 1 base, and 7 bases separated the two germline ends. Germline CDR1 is LNHDA and CDR2 is SQIVND (reference sequence). This CDR3 spans 13 amino acids. DNA for the CDR3: TGTGCCAGTAGTATGTCTCTATCCTACGAGCAGTACTTC. Translation: CASSMSLSYEQYF.

The genes are TRBV12-2 and TRBJ2-5; no DNA check was done on the table's D call, TRBD1. TRBV12-2 is reported as a pseudogene. The CDR3 has 16 residues. The CDR3 loop is CASRLRTEKNQETQYF. For the CDR3, the DNA is TGTGCAAGTCGCTTAAGGACAGAGAAAAACCAAGAGACCCAGTACTTC.

V usage is TRBV28 and J usage is TRBJ1-5; D perhaps matches TRBD1 (6 bases). This CDR3 is built from 14 residues. Germline V lookup: CDR1 MDHEN, CDR2 SYDVKM. V was cut by 2 bases and J by 4 bases, with 9 bases left in between. The CDR3 bases are TGTGCCAGCAGTTTACAGGGGCTAAATCAGCCCCAGCATTTT. This sequence encodes CASSLQGLNQPQHF.

The table lists this clone with a few counts. J is TRBJ1-3 and V is TRBV7-6; no firm D call. V gave up 1 base and J gave up 0 bases, with 4 bases separating them. The CDR3 runs 14 residues. Germline V lookup: CDR1 SGHVS, CDR2 FNYEAQ. The chain's CDR3 is CASSLGPSGNTIYF. CDR3 coding DNA: TGTGCCAGCAGCTTAGGGCCCTCTGGAAACACCATATATTTT.

This chain links TRBV10-3 with TRBJ1-1, with D possibly matching TRBD1 (6 bases). The CDR3 is 14 residues long. Per germline, CDR1 ENHRY and CDR2 SYGVKD. The V end lost 4 bases, the J end lost 1 base, and 10 bases lay between the germline ends. The CDR3 DNA reads TGTGCCATCAGTGCACCGGGACAGAACACTGAAGCTTTCTTT. Protein product: CAISAPGQNTEAFF.

V is TRBV21-1 and J is TRBJ2-2; the table's D call TRBD2 went unverified against the DNA. TRBV21-1 is designated a pseudogene. This CDR3 contains 20 residues. CDR3 sequence reads: CASSNRPGTSGGANTGELFF. The CDR3 region has the DNA TGTGCCAGCAGCAACCGTCCCGGGACTAGCGGGGGGGCAAACACCGGGGAGCTGTTTTTT.

The chain carries TRBV9 and TRBJ2-1, with 9 bases lining up with TRBD2. Unmatched junction bases numbered 5, after V lost 4 bases and J lost 3 bases. The CDR3 is 15 amino acids. Germline CDR1 and CDR2: SGDLS and YYNGEE. The CDR3 protein is CASSTGTSFYNEQFF. CDR3 sequence (DNA): TGTGCCAGCAGCACCGGGACTAGCTTCTACAATGAGCAGTTCTTC.

V and J are TRBV7-3 and TRBJ1-2; D ambiguous. This CDR3 spans 14 amino acids. With 1 base removed from V and 4 bases from J, the gap between germline ends came to 10 bases. Germline CDR1 SGHTA, CDR2 FQGTGA. The CDR3 nucleotides read TGTGCCAGCAGCTTAAATTCGGGATCCTATGGCTACACCTTC. It yields the protein CASSLNSGSYGYTF.

The V gene is TRBV10-3, the J gene TRBJ2-7; possible D gene TRBD1, 6 bases. This CDR3 comprises 14 residues. In germline, CDR1 is ENHRY, CDR2 SYGVKD. V dropped 4 bases and J dropped 5 bases, with 15 bases sitting between them. CDR3 DNA sequence: TGTGCCATCAGTGCGGCAGGGGCAAGTGACGAGCAGTACTTC. This translates into CAISAAGASDEQYF.

The gene calls are TRBV2 and TRBJ1-1; 7 bases are a match to TRBD1. V dropped 5 bases and J dropped 0; count of bases not matched to a gene: 3. The CDR3 has 14 amino acids. Germline CDR1 is SNHLY and CDR2 is FYNNEI. Here the CDR3 DNA reads TGTGCCAGCAGTATGGGACAGATGAACACTGAAGCTTTCTTT. As protein: CASSMGQMNTEAFF.

Details on this clone: Other DNA sequences in this specimen translate into the identical CDR3. In DNA form, the CDR3 reads TGTGCCAGCAGTTACGGTGGCGGGACTGAAGCTTTCTTT. Its protein product is CASSYGGGTEAFF. The chain combines TRBV6-2 or TRBV6-3 with TRBJ1-1; D unresolved. CDR3 length: 13 residues. The V gene lost 2 bases and the J gene lost 5 bases, with 9 bases spanning the gap. Per germline, CDR1 MNHEY and CDR2 SVGEGT.

The chain carries TRBV6-5 and TRBJ1-5; the match to TRBD1 covers 7 bases. The germline V gene encodes CDR1 MNHEY and CDR2 SVGAGI. Trimming cost V 3 bases and J 8 bases; bases outside gene matches: 4. This CDR3 has 13 residues. CDR3 sequence (DNA): TGTGCCAGCAGTTATAGAGGGGGCAAGCCCCAGCATTTT. Protein product: CASSYRGGKPQHF.

The CDR3 DNA sequence: TGTGCCAGCTCACTTCAGATCCAAGAGACCCAGTACTTC. Translating it yields CASSLQIQETQYF. The chain combines TRBV18 with TRBJ2-5; D is unresolved. V was shortened by 4 bases and J by 1 base, with 7 bases between the two germline ends. This CDR3 spans 13 amino acids. The germline CDR1 and CDR2 sequences are KGHSH and LQKENI.

As concerns this clone: At one boundary the junction diverges from the germline segment, which might be a read error. The chain recombines TRBV24-1 with TRBJ2-6; 8 nucleotides match TRBD1. The CDR3 length is 16 residues. Germline CDR1 KGHDR, CDR2 SFDVKD. The CDR3, as DNA: TGTACCACCAGCCAGACAGGGGACGCTGGGGCCAACGTCCTGACTTTC. It yields the protein CTTSQTGDAGANVLTF.

About this clone: The same CDR3 also results from other DNA sequences found in this sample. CDR3 in DNA: TGTGCCAGTAGTATAGGCGGAACCTACAATGAGCAGTTCTTC. It yields the protein CASSIGGTYNEQFF. V is TRBV19 and J is TRBJ2-1; D not resolved. The V and J ends lost 1 base and 2 bases respectively, with 6 bases between them. The CDR3 has 14 residues. Germline loops: CDR1 LNHDA, CDR2 SQIVND (reference sequence).

The genes are TRBV6-5 and TRBJ1-5, with D possibly being TRBD1 (5 bases). The CDR3 has 13 residues. The V and J ends lost 6 bases and 4 bases respectively, with 10 bases between them. The V gene's germline CDR1 is MNHEY and CDR2 SVGAGI. The CDR3 loop is CASRSGRNQPQHF. Written as DNA, the CDR3 is TGTGCCAGCAGATCAGGGCGAAATCAGCCCCAGCATTTT.

This clone was seen only once. The genes are TRBV19 and TRBJ2-1; TRBD1 aligns across 9 bases. V lost 0 bases to trimming and J lost 3 bases; unmatched junction nucleotides: 9. The CDR3 contains 18 residues. Germline V CDR1 and CDR2: LNHDA, SQIVND (reference sequence). The CDR3 is CASSIEIYPGQGYNEQFF. The CDR3 nucleotides read TGTGCCAGTAGTATAGAAATCTATCCGGGACAGGGCTACAATGAGCAGTTCTTC.

In DNA form, the CDR3 reads TGCGCCAGCAGCCAAGGAACTAGCGACAATGAGCAGTTCTTC. Translated: CASSQGTSDNEQFF. The V call is TRBV4-1, the J call TRBJ2-1; 7 bases are shared with TRBD2. V gave up 1 base and J gave up 5 bases; unmatched junction bases: 2. This CDR3 spans 14 amino acids. Germline assignment: CDR1 MGHRA and CDR2 YSYEKL.

The rearrangement uses TRBV4-1 and TRBJ2-7; D is unclear. Germline V gene sequence: CDR1 MGHRA, CDR2 YSYEKL. The CDR3 runs to 13 residues. Trimming took 5 bases from V and 1 from J, leaving 9 bases between them. The CDR3 loop reads CASSASNSYEQYF. In DNA form, the CDR3 reads TGCGCCAGCAGCGCAAGCAATTCCTACGAGCAGTACTTC.

The chain links TRBV15 to TRBJ1-1; D gene uncertain. This CDR3 is 13 amino acids long. Germline V gives CDR1 LNHNV, CDR2 YYDKDF (reference sequence). V was trimmed by 5 bases and J by 1 base, leaving 8 bases between them. DNA of the CDR3: TGTGCCACCAGCGTGACAAGGAACACTGAAGCTTTCTTT. As protein: CATSVTRNTEAFF.

The J gene is TRBJ1-2, the V gene TRBV5-8; a weak D match, TRBD1 (5 bases). The CDR3 is 14 residues long. Trimming took 2 bases from V and 1 from J, leaving 9 bases between them. Germline lookup yields CDR1 SGHTS and CDR2 YDEGEE. CDR3 region: CASSFTGNNYGYTF. CDR3 sequence (DNA): TGTGCCAGCAGCTTTACAGGAAATAACTATGGCTACACCTTC.

The V gene is TRBV9, the J gene TRBJ1-6; 7 nucleotides match TRBD1. The CDR3 has 14 amino acids. V was pared by 4 bases and J by 8 bases, with 6 bases of the junction left unmatched. CDR1 and CDR2 from the germline V gene are SGDLS and YYNGEE. CDR3 in DNA: TGTGCCAGCAGCCCGCGGGACAGAGATTCACCCCTCCACTTT. It specifies CASSPRDRDSPLHF.

The chain employs TRBV6-5 and TRBJ1-2, with 10 bases fitting TRBD1. Trimming at V came to 2 bases and at J to 3 bases, leaving 6 bases not matched to a gene. The CDR3 extends over 16 amino acids. CDR1 is MNHEY, CDR2 SVGAGI, per germline. The CDR3 DNA reads as TGTGCCAGCAGTTACGTTCGGACAGGGGGTCACTATGGCTACACCTTC. It specifies CASSYVRTGGHYGYTF.

The rearrangement uses TRBV27 and TRBJ2-1, with TRBD2 identical over 13 bases. Trimming cost V 5 bases and J 6 bases; bases outside gene matches: 4. The V gene's germline CDR1 is MNHEY and CDR2 SMNVEV (reference sequence). CDR3 length: 15 residues. CDR3 region: CASSPLAGGPNEQFF. The CDR3 nucleotides are TGTGCCAGCAGTCCACTAGCGGGGGGGCCCAATGAGCAGTTCTTC.